This T cell receptor beta chain was retrieved from a study of high-grade serous ovarian cancer treatment subgroups. Overall study context: Each sample yielded on average 7,494 unique TCR beta rearrangements from 11,000 to 15,000 reads. Points from the study as a whole: Only CDR3 was analyzed; CDR1 and CDR2 were not. Higher neoantigen levels went with greater TCR clonal relatedness. Repertoire similarity ranged about 0.11 to 0.79 between tumors of one patient.

Germline V gives CDR1 SNHLY, CDR2 FYNNEI. With 8 bases removed from V and 0 bases from J, the gap between germline ends came to 4 bases. The CDR3 sequence is 11 residues long. On this clone: Antigen: not known.

Only in-frame clones appear in the TCRdb table, and some are missing; sequencing was by immunoSEQ multiplex PCR. The sample includes approximately 6,600 clones, 79% of them seen just once. Tumor samples were taken before definitive surgery or chemotherapy. The chain links TRBV2 to TRBJ1-1; D gene unclear. The sequence was collected from a human donor with high-grade serous ovarian cancer. Sequenced input: tumor tissue. CDR3 bases: TGTGCCAGCGGGATGAACACTGAAGCTTTCTTT. Translated: CASGMNTEAFF.